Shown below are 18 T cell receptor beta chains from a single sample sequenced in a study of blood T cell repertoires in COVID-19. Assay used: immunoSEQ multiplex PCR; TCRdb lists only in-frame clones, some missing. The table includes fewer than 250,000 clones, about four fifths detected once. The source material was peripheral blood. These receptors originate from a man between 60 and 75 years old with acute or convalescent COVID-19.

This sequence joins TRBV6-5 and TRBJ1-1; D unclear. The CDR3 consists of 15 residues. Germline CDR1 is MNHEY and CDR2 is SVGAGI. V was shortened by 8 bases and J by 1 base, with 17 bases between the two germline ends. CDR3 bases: TGTGCCAGCGCCCCGGAGGAGGAGCGGAACACTGAAGCTTTCTTT. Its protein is CASAPEEERNTEAFF.

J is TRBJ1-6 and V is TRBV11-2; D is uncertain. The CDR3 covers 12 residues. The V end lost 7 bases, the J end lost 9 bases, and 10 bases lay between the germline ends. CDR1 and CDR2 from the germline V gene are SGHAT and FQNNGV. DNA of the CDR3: TGTGCCAGCACCTTTACCGGTTCACCCCTCCACTTT. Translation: CASTFTGSPLHF.

CDR3 bases: TGTGCCAGCAGTGACGGACTGCAAAATTCACCCCTCCACTTT. The encoded protein is CASSDGLQNSPLHF. The V and J genes are TRBV2 and TRBJ1-6, with D uncertain. The length of the CDR3 is 14 residues. V was shortened by 3 bases and J by 7 bases, with 10 bases between the two germline ends. Per the germline V gene, CDR1 is SNHLY and CDR2 is FYNNEI.

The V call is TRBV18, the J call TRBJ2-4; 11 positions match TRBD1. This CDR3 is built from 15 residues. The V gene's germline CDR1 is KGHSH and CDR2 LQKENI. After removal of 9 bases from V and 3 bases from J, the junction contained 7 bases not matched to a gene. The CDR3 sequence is CASTGQGAIKNIQYF. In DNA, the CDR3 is TGTGCCAGTACCGGACAGGGGGCGATCAAAAACATTCAGTACTTC.

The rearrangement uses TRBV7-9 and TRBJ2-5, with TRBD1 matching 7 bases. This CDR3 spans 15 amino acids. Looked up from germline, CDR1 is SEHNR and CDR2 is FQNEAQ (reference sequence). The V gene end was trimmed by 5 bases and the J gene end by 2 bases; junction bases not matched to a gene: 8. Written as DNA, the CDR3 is TGTGCCAGCAGCCGCTCTACGGGACAGCAAGAGACCCAGTACTTC. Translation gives CASSRSTGQQETQYF.

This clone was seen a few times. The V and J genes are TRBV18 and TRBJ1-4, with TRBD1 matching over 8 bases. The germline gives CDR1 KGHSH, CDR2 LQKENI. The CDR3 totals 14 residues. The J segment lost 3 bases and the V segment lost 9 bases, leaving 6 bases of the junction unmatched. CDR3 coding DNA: TGTGCCAGTCGGCAACAGGGGGCTAATGAAAAACTGTTTTTT. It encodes CASRQQGANEKLFF. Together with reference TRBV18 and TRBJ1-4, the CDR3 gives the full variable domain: NAGVMQNPRHLVRRRGQEARLRCSPMKGHSHVYWYRQLPEEGLKFMVYLQKENIIDESGMPKERFSAEFPKEGPSILRIQQVVRGDSAAYFCASRQQGANEKLFFGSGTQLSVL.

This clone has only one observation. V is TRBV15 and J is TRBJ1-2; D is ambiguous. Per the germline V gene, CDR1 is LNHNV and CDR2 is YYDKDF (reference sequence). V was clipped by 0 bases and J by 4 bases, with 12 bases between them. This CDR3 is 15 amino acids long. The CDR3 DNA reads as TGTGCCACCAGCAGAGAAGGAGTGGGTACCTATGGCTACACCTTC. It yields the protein CATSREGVGTYGYTF. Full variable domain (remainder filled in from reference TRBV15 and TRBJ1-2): DAMVIQNPRYQVTQFGKPVTLSCSQTLNHNVMYWYQQKSSQAPKLLFHYYDKDFNNEADTPDNFQSRRPNTSFCFLDIRSPGLGDTAMYLCATSREGVGTYGYTFGSGTRLTVV.

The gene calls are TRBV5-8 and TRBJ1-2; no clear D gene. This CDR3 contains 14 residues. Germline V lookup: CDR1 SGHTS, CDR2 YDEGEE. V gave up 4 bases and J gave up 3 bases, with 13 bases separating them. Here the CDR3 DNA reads TGTGCCAGCAGCCAGGTCTGGGAGGACTATGGCTACACCTTC. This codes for CASSQVWEDYGYTF.

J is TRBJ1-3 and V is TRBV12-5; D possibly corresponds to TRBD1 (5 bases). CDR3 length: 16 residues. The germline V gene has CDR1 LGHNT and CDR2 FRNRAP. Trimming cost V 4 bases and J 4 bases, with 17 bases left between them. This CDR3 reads CASGSTGRRGGNTIYF. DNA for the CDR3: TGTGCTAGTGGTTCCACAGGACGCCGAGGCGGAAACACCATATATTTT.

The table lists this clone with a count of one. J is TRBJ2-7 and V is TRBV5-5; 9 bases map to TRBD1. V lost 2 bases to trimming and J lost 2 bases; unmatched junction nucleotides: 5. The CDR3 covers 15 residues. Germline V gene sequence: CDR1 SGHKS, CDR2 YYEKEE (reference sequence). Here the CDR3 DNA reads TGTGCCAGCAGCTTAGTGACAGGGGGAACCTACGAGCAGTACTTC. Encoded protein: CASSLVTGGTYEQYF.

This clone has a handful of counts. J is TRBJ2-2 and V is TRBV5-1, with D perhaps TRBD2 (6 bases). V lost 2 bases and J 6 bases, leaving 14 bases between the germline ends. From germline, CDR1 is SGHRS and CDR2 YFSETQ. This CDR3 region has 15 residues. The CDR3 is CASSFGPGEAGELFF. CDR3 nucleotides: TGCGCCAGCAGCTTCGGACCCGGGGAGGCCGGGGAGCTGTTTTTT.

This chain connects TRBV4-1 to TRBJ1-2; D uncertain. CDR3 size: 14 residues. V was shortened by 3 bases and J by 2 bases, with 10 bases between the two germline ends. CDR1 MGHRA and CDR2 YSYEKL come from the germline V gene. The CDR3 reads CASSHPGGNYGYTF. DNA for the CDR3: TGCGCCAGCAGCCACCCCGGAGGGAACTATGGCTACACCTTC.

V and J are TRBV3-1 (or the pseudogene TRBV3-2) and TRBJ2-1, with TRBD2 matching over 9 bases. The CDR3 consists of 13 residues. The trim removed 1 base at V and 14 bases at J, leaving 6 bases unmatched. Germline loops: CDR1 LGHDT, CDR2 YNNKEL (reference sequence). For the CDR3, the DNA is TGTGCCAGCAGCCAAGGCGGCGGGGGGGAGGAGTTCTTC. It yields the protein CASSQGGGGEEFF.

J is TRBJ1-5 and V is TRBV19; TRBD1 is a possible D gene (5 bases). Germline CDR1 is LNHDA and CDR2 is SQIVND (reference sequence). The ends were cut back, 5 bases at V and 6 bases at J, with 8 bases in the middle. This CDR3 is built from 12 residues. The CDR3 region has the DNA TGTGCCAGTAGTGCTAGGGGTCAGCCCCAGCATTTT. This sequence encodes CASSARGQPQHF. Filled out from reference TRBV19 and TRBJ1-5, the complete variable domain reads DGGITQSPKYLFRKEGQNVTLSCEQNLNHDAMYWYRQDPGQGLRLIYYSQIVNDFQKGDIAEGYSVSREKKESFPLTVTSAQKNPTAFYLCASSARGQPQHFGDGTRLSIL.

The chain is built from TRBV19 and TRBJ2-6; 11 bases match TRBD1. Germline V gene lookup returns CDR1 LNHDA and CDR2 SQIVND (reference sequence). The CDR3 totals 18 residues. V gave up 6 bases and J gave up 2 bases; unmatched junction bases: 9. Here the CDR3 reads CASRIGGQGATGANVLTF. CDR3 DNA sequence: TGTGCCAGTAGAATTGGCGGACAGGGGGCAACTGGGGCCAACGTCCTGACTTTC.

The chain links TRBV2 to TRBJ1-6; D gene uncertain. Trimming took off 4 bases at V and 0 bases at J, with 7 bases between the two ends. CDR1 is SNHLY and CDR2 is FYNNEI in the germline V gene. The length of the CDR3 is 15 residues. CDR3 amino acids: CASSGGSSYNSPLHF. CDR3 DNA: TGTGCCAGCAGTGGCGGGAGCTCCTATAATTCACCCCTCCACTTT.

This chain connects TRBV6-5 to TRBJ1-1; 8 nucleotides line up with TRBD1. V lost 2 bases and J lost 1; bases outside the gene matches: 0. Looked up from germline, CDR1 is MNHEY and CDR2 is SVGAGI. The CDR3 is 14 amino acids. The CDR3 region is CASSYGTGNTEAFF. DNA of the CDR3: TGTGCCAGCAGTTACGGGACAGGGAACACTGAAGCTTTCTTT.

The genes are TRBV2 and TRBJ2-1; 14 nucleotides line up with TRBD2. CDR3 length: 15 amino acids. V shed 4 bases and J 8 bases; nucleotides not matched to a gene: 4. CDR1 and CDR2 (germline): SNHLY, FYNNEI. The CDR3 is CASSGGLAGADEQFF. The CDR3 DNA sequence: TGTGCCAGCAGTGGGGGACTAGCGGGAGCCGATGAGCAGTTCTTC.